A selection of T cell receptor beta chains follows, all from one sample in a study of post-analysis software for immune sequencing data. TCRdb itself ran the PCR reads through MiXCR, one entry per CDR3 protein. The sample carries some 690,000 distinct CDR3 sequences, 55% to 60% recorded once. The sample was blood. These receptors all stem from a girl aged 2 to 10 with multiple sclerosis. Each CDR3 is given with its conserved first and last residue. The D gene is left open where the match is weak.

TRBJ1-1 | TRBV29-1 | NA | CSVEDGGIGDTEAFF
TRBJ1-1 | TRBV5-1 | NA | CASSLSDRGDTEAFF
TRBJ2-1 | TRBV7-2 | NA | CASSPRGGAAYNEQFF
TRBJ2-3 | TRBV7-9 | TRBD2 | CASSPLDLTSGSTDTQYF
TRBJ2-7 | TRBV10-3 | NA | CAISGWDSYEQYF
TRBJ1-4 | TRBV12-3/TRBV12-4 | NA | CASSPDPRRSPATNEKLFF
TRBJ2-1 | TRBV7-3 | TRBD2 | CASSKVGTSGSTHEQFF
TRBJ2-3 | TRBV20-1 | NA | CSARVLRDGFTDTQYF
TRBJ2-7 | TRBV29-1 | NA | CSVEVGGIHEQYF
TRBJ2-3 | TRBV13 | TRBD1 | CASSSPTGTDTQYF
TRBJ1-5 | TRBV5-6 | NA | CASSYRTSYNQPQHF
TRBJ1-2 | TRBV20-1 | NA | CSAREGAPYGYTF
TRBJ2-3 | TRBV6-2/TRBV6-3 | NA | CASSTQTSTDTQYF
TRBJ1-2 | TRBV5-6 | NA | CASSLAGTRGYTF